These T cell receptor beta chains were read from a single sample in a study of blood T cell repertoires in COVID-19. Assay used: immunoSEQ multiplex PCR; TCRdb lists only in-frame clones, some missing. The table lists just over 150,000 clones, 80% of them singletons. Sequencing was performed on peripheral blood. The receptors were gathered from a man aged 55 to 70 with acute or convalescent COVID-19. Each CDR3 is given with its conserved first and last residue. D genes are given only for firm matches. A row's size may be missing; if present it is once, few, many or a size class.

clone_size,v_call,j_call,d_call,cdr3_nt,cdr3_aa
few,TRBV24-1,TRBJ2-1,NA,TGTGCCACCAGTGATCCTCCGGGACACTTATACAATGAGCAGTTCTTC,CATSDPPGHLYNEQFF
NA,TRBV7-2,TRBJ2-1,TRBD2,TGTGCCAGCAGCTCGGGGACTAGCGGGAATGAGCAGTTCTTC,CASSSGTSGNEQFF
NA,TRBV11-2,TRBJ1-4,TRBD1,TGTGCCAGCAGCTTAGGGACAGGGACAAATGAAAAACTGTTTTTT,CASSLGTGTNEKLFF
NA,TRBV6-5,TRBJ1-1,TRBD1,TGTGCCAGCACAGGACAGGGTACGAACACTGAAGCTTTCTTT,CASTGQGTNTEAFF
once,TRBV28,TRBJ2-5,TRBD2,TGTGCCAGCAGTCTCCCCGGGAGGGCCCAAGAGACCCAGTACTTC,CASSLPGRAQETQYF
NA,TRBV9,TRBJ2-5,TRBD2,TGTGCCAGCAGCCCCCAGGGAGGGCGGCAAGAGACCCAGTACTTC,CASSPQGGRQETQYF
NA,TRBV4-3,TRBJ2-1,TRBD2,TGCGCCAGCAGCCAAGATGAGACTAGCGGCTACAATGAGCAGTTCTTC,CASSQDETSGYNEQFF
NA,TRBV18,TRBJ2-7,TRBD2,TGTGCCAGCTCACCACCCAGCGGGGAAACCTACGAGCAGTACTTC,CASSPPSGETYEQYF
NA,TRBV28,TRBJ1-2,TRBD1,TGTGCCAGCAGTTTAGGAGGGGGCGCGAATGGCTACACCTTC,CASSLGGGANGYTF
NA,TRBV10-3,TRBJ2-3,NA,TGTGCCATCACGGGGGTTGCCACAGATACGCAGTATTTT,CAITGVATDTQYF
NA,TRBV5-6,TRBJ2-1,NA,TGTGCCAGCAGCTTGGAGGCAGGGGCCTCCAATGAGCAGTTCTTC,CASSLEAGASNEQFF
NA,TRBV29-1,TRBJ1-1,TRBD1,TGCAGCGTCGGACAGGGACTCGTCACTGAAGCTTTCTTT,CSVGQGLVTEAFF
NA,TRBV6-2/TRBV6-3,TRBJ2-1,NA,TGTGCCAGCAGTTTGGTGGGACTTACCTACAATGAGCAGTTCTTC,CASSLVGLTYNEQFF
NA,TRBV28,TRBJ1-3,TRBD1,TGTGCCAGCAGAGTTTACCGGATCCGGGACAGGGGCGCTGGAAACACCATATATTTT,CASRVYRIRDRGAGNTIYF
NA,TRBV7-9,TRBJ2-2,NA,TGTGCCAGCAGCTTAGGGACATCCGGGGAGCTGTTTTTT,CASSLGTSGELFF
NA,TRBV28,TRBJ2-2,NA,TGTGCCAGCAGTTTACACGGACAGACCGGGGAGCTGTTTTTT,CASSLHGQTGELFF
NA,TRBV2,TRBJ1-2,TRBD1,TGTGCCAGCAGGCACCGGGACAGGGTGGGTGGCTACACCTTC,CASRHRDRVGGYTF
NA,TRBV5-5,TRBJ2-5,NA,TGTGCCAGCAGCTTGGTTTTCCGGGTAGAGACCCAGTACTTC,CASSLVFRVETQYF
NA,TRBV19,TRBJ2-5,TRBD2,TGTGCCAGTAGTATATCCAGACTAGCGGGAGGAGAGACCCAGTACTTC,CASSISRLAGGETQYF
NA,TRBV10-3,TRBJ1-3,NA,TGTGCCATCAGTGACACTGGAAACACCATATATTTT,CAISDTGNTIYF
NA,TRBV6-5,TRBJ1-1,TRBD1,TGTGCCAGCAGCCCGGACAGGGGGGCCGCCGCTTTCTTT,CASSPDRGAAAFF
few,TRBV5-1,TRBJ2-1,TRBD2,TGCGCCAGCAGCTCAGCGGGGGGGAACTACAATGAGCAGTTCTTC,CASSSAGGNYNEQFF
NA,TRBV7-2,TRBJ2-7,NA,TGTGCCAGCAGCTCGATAGGGGGTAAGCCCTACGAGCAGTACTTC,CASSSIGGKPYEQYF
NA,TRBV10-3,TRBJ1-1,NA,TGTGCCATCAGTGAGTACAGGGATTCCACTGAAGCTTTCTTT,CAISEYRDSTEAFF
NA,TRBV6-2/TRBV6-3,TRBJ2-1,TRBD2,TGTGCCAGCAGTTACGGCCTGACTAGCGGGGCAGGCCCTAATAATGAGCAGTTCTTC,CASSYGLTSGAGPNNEQFF
NA,TRBV6-5,TRBJ1-1,TRBD1,TGTGCCAGCAGCGCCATCCGACAGGGTGAAGCTTTCTTT,CASSAIRQGEAFF
NA,TRBV19,TRBJ2-3,NA,TGTGCCAGTAGTAAGGGGCAGGGGATTAGCACAGATACGCAGTATTTT,CASSKGQGISTDTQYF
NA,TRBV6-6,TRBJ2-3,NA,TGTGCCAGCATCGTGGGAGGACTCACAGATACGCAGTATTTT,CASIVGGLTDTQYF
NA,TRBV6-6,TRBJ1-3,TRBD1,TGTGCCAGCACCGGACAGGGGGTGAAAAACACCATATATTTT,CASTGQGVKNTIYF
NA,TRBV2,TRBJ2-5,NA,TGTGCCAGCAGTGACAAACAAGAGACCCAGTACTTC,CASSDKQETQYF
NA,TRBV19,TRBJ2-1,TRBD2,TGTGCCAGTAGTATTCGTGGCGGGAGGGCCGCAAGTTACAATGAGCAGTTCTTC,CASSIRGGRAASYNEQFF
NA,TRBV9,TRBJ1-6,NA,TGTGCCAGCAGCCCCCGGGGGGGAACTTCACCCCTCCACTTT,CASSPRGGTSPLHF
NA,TRBV2,TRBJ1-2,NA,TGTGCCAGCAGTGATTCGGTGCAGGGACAAGGCTACACCTTC,CASSDSVQGQGYTF